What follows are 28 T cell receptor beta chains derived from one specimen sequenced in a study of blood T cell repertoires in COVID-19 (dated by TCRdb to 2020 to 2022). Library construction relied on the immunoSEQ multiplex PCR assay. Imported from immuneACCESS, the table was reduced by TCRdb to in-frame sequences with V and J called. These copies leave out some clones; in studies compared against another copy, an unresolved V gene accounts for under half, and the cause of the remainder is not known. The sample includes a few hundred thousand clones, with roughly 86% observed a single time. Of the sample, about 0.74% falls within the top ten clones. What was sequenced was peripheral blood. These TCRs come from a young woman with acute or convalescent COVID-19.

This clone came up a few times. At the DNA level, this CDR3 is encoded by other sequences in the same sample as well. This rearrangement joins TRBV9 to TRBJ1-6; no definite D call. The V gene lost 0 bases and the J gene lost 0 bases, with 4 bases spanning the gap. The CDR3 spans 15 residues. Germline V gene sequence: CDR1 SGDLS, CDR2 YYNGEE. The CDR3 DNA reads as TGTGCCAGCAGCGTAGGGAGCTCCTATAATTCACCCCTCCACTTT. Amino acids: CASSVGSSYNSPLHF. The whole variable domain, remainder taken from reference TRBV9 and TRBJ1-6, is DSGVTQTPKHLITATGQRVTLRCSPRSGDLSVYWYQQSLDQGLQFLIQYYNGEERAKGNILERFSAQQFPDLHSELNLSSLELGDSALYFCASSVGSSYNSPLHFGNGTRLTVT.

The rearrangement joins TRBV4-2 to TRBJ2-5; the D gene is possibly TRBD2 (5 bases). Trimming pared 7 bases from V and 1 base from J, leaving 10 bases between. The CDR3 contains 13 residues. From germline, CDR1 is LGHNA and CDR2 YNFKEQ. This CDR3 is CASMDSFQETQYF. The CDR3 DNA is TGTGCCAGCATGGACTCTTTCCAAGAGACCCAGTACTTC.

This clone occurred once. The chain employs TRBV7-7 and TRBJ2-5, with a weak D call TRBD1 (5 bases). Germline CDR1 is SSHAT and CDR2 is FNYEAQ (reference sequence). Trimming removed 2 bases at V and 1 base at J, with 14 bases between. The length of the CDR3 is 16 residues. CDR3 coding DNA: TGTGCCAGCAGCTTATGGCGCGGTGGGGCCCAAGAGACCCAGTACTTC. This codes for CASSLWRGGAQETQYF.

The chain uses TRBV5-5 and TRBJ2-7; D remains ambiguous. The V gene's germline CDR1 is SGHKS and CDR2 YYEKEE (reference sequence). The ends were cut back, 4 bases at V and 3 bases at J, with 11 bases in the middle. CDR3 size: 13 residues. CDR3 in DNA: TGTGCCAGCAGCCATCTGACTCTCTACGAGCAGTACTTC. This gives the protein CASSHLTLYEQYF.

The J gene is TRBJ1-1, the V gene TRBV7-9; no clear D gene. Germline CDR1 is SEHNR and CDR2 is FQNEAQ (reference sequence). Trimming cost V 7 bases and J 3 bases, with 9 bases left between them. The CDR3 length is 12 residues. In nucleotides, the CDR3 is TGTGCCAGCACCATGTATGACACTGAAGCTTTCTTT. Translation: CASTMYDTEAFF.

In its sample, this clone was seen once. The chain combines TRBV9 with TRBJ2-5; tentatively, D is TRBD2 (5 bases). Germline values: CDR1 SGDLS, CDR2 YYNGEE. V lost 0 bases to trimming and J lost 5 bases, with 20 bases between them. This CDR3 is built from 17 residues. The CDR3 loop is CASSVAPRAGFGETQYF. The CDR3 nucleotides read TGTGCCAGCAGCGTAGCTCCTAGGGCGGGTTTTGGGGAGACCCAGTACTTC. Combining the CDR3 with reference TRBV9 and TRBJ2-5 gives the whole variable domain DSGVTQTPKHLITATGQRVTLRCSPRSGDLSVYWYQQSLDQGLQFLIQYYNGEERAKGNILERFSAQQFPDLHSELNLSSLELGDSALYFCASSVAPRAGFGETQYFGPGTRLLVL.

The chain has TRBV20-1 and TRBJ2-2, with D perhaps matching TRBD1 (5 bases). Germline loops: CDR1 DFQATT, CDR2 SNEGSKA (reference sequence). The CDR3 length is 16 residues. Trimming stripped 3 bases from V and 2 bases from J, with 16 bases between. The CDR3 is CSASGFRAGNTGELFF. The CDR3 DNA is TGCAGTGCTAGTGGGTTCAGGGCCGGTAACACCGGGGAGCTGTTTTTT.

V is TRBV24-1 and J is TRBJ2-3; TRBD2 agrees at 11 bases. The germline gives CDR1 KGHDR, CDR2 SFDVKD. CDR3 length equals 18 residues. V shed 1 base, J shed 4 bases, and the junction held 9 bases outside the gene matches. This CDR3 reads CATSDFGTSGSWADTQYF. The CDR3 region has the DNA TGTGCCACCAGTGATTTTGGCACTAGCGGGAGTTGGGCAGATACGCAGTATTTT.

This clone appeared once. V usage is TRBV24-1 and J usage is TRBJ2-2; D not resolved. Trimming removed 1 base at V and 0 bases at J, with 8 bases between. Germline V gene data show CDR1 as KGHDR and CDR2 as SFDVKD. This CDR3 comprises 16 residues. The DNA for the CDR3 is TGTGCCACCAGTGATTTAGGAGAAACGAACACCGGGGAGCTGTTTTTT. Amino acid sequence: CATSDLGETNTGELFF.

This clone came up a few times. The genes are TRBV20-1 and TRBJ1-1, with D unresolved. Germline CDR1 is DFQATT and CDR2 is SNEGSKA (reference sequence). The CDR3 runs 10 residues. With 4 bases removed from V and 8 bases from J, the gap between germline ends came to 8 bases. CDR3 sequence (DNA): TGCAGTGCTACTATTCCCGAAGCTTTCTTT. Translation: CSATIPEAFF.

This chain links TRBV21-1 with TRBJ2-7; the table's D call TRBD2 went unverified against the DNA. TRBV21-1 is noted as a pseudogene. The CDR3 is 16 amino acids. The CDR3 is CASSTGGSGRAYEQYF. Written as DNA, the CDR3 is TGTGCCAGCAGCACAGGGGGAAGCGGGAGGGCCTACGAGCAGTACTTC.

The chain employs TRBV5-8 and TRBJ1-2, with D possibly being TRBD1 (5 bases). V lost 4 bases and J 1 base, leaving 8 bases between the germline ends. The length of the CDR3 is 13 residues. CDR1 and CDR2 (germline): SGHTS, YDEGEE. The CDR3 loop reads CASSQTVNYGYTF. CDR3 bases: TGTGCCAGCAGCCAGACAGTTAACTATGGCTACACCTTC.

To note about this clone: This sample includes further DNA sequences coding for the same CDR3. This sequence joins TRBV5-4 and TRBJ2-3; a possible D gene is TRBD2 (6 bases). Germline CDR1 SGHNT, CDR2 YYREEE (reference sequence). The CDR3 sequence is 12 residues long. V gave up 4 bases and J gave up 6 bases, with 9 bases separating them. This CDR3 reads CASSRTTDTQYF. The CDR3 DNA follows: TGTGCCAGCAGCCGGACTACGGATACGCAGTATTTT.

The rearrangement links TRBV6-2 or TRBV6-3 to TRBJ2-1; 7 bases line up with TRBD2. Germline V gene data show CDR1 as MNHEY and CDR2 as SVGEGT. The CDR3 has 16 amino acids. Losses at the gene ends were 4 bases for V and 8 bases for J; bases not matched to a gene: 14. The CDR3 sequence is CASSSTGGGPLYEQFF. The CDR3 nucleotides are TGTGCCAGCAGTTCCACGGGGGGAGGGCCGTTGTATGAGCAGTTCTTC.

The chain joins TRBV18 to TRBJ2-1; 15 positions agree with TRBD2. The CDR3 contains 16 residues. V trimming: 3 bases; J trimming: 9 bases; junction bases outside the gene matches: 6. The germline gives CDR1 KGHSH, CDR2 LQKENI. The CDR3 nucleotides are TGTGCCAGCTCACCTCACCCGGGACTAGCGGGAGGTGAGCAGTTCTTC. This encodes CASSPHPGLAGGEQFF.

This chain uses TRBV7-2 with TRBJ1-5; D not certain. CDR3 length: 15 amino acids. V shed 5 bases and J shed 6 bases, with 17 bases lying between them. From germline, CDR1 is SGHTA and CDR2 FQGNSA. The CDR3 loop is CASSLRWGEGQPQHF. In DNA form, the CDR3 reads TGTGCCAGCAGCCTTAGGTGGGGTGAGGGTCAGCCCCAGCATTTT.

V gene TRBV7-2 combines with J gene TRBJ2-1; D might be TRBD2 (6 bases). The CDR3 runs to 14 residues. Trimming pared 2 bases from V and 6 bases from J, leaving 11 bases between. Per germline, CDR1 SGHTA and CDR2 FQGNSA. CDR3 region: CASSLLGRVNEQFF. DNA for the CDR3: TGTGCCAGCAGCTTACTCGGGAGAGTCAATGAGCAGTTCTTC.

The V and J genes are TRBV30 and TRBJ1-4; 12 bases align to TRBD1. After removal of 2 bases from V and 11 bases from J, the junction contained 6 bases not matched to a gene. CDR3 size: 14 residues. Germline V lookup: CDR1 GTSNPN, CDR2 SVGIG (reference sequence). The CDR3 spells CAWSSGGQGAKLFF. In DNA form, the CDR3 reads TGTGCCTGGAGTTCAGGGGGACAGGGGGCCAAACTGTTTTTT.

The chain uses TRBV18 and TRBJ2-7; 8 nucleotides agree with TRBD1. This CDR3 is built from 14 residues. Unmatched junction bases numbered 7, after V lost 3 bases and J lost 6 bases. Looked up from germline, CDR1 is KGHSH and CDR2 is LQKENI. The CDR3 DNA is TGTGCCAGCTCACCTACGGACAGGGTCCGCGAGCAGTACTTC. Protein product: CASSPTDRVREQYF.

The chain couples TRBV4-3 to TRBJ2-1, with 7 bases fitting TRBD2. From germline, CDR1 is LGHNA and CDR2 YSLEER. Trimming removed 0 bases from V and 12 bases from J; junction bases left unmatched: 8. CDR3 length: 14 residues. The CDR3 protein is CASSQDWASGLQFF. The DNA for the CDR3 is TGCGCCAGCAGCCAAGATTGGGCTAGCGGTCTGCAGTTCTTC.

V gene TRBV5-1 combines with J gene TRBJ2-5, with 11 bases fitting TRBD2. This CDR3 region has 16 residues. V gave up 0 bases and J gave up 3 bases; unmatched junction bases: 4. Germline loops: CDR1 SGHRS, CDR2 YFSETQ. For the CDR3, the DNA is TGCGCCAGCAGCTTGGGGCTAGCGGGAGGAAAAGAGACCCAGTACTTC. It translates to CASSLGLAGGKETQYF. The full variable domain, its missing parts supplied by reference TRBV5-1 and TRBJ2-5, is KAGVTQTPRYLIKTRGQQVTLSCSPISGHRSVSWYQQTPGQGLQFLFEYFSETQRNKGNFPGRFSGRQFSNSRSEMNVSTLELGDSALYLCASSLGLAGGKETQYFGPGTRLLVL.

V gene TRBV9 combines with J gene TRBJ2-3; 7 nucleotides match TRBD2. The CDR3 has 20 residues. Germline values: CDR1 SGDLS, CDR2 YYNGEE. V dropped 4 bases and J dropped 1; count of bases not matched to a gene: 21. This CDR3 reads CASSHPSAPDEGRGTDTQYF. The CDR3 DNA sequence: TGTGCCAGCAGCCACCCTAGCGCCCCAGATGAGGGGAGGGGCACAGATACGCAGTATTTT.

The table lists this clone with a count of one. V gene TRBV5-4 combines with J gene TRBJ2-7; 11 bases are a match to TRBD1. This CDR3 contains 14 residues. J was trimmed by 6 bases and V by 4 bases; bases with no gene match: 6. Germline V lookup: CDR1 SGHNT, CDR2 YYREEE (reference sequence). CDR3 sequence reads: CASSTDRGPGEQYF. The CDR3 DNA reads TGTGCCAGCAGCACGGACAGGGGGCCCGGCGAGCAGTACTTC.

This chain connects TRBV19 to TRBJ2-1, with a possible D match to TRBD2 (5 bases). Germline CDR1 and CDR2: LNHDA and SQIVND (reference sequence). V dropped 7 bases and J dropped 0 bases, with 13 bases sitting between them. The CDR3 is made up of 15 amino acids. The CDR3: CASISTKSSYNEQFF. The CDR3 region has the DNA TGTGCCAGTATTTCGACTAAGAGCTCCTACAATGAGCAGTTCTTC.

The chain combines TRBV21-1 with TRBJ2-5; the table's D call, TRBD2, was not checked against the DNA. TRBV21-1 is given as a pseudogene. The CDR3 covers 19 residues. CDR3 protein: CASSKSRQGLAGKQETQYF. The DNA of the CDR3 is TGTGCCAGCAGCAAATCGAGGCAGGGGCTAGCGGGTAAACAAGAGACCCAGTACTTC.

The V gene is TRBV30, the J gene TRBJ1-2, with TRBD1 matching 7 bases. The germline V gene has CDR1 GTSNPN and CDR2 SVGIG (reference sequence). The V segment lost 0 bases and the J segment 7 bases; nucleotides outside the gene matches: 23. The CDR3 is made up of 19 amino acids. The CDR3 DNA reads TGTGCCTGGAGTGTACCTTCTACCGACAGGGTGGCTCGAGGGGGTGGCTACACCTTC. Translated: CAWSVPSTDRVARGGGYTF.

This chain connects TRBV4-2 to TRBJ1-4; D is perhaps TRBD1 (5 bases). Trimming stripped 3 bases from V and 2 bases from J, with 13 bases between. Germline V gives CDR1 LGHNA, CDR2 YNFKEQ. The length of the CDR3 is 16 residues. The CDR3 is CASSQGREGTNEKLFF. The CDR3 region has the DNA TGTGCCAGCAGCCAGGGCAGGGAGGGGACTAATGAAAAACTGTTTTTT.

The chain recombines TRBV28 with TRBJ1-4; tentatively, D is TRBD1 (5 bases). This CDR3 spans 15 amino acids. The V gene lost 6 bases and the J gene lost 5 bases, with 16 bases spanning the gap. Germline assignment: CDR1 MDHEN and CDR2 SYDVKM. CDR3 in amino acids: CASRLGRQRNEKLFF. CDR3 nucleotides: TGTGCCAGCAGGCTTGGAAGACAGAGAAATGAAAAACTGTTTTTT.